This is a list of T cell receptor beta chains from one sample in a study of shared clonotypes between healthy human individuals. Using immunoSEQ multiplex PCR, the repertoire was profiled, and TCRdb retains in-frame clones only, with some absent. The data show more than 2 million clones, approximately 94% seen once. Sequenced sample: naive CD4+ T cells sorted from blood. The receptors here all came from a man between 18 and 29 years old in good health. Both conserved end residues are part of each CDR3. A D gene is named only where the DNA matches it firmly. Clone size is not always given. Where it is, it says once, few, many or a class for expanded clones.

CDR3 DNA	CDR3 protein	J gene	clone size	V gene	D gene
TGCGCCAGCAGTCCCGGGACAGAGACATATGGCTACACCTTC	CASSPGTETYGYTF	TRBJ1-2	few	TRBV5-1	TRBD1
TGTGCCATCAGTGAGGGTTTGAACACTGAAGCTTTCTTT	CAISEGLNTEAFF	TRBJ1-1	NA	TRBV10-3	NA
TGTGCCAGCAGCCCCCGGGTCTCCTACGAGCAGTACTTC	CASSPRVSYEQYF	TRBJ2-7	NA	TRBV7-9	NA
TGTGCCAGCAGTGTACCGGGGGGCGGAACCGGGGAGCTGTTTTTT	CASSVPGGGTGELFF	TRBJ2-2	NA	TRBV6-1	NA
TGTGCCAGCACCCCAGGAGGCTCGTACTCCATACGTGGCTACACCTTC	CASTPGGSYSIRGYTF	TRBJ1-2	NA	TRBV28	NA
TGTGCCAGCAGCCTCCCCCCCGGGTCCGCTAATGAAAAACTGTTTTTT	CASSLPPGSANEKLFF	TRBJ1-4	NA	TRBV7-2	NA
TGTGCCAGCAGCCAGGGACTTTTGAACGGAAACACCATATATTTT	CASSQGLLNGNTIYF	TRBJ1-3	NA	TRBV5-4	NA
TGTGCCTGGAGGATCGACAGTGTATCCTACGAGCAGTACTTC	CAWRIDSVSYEQYF	TRBJ2-7	NA	TRBV30	NA
TGTGCCTGGAGTACAGGGATAGGAAACACCATATATTTT	CAWSTGIGNTIYF	TRBJ1-3	NA	TRBV30	NA
TGTGCCACCAGCAGAGATAGTACGGCGAGCGGGGAGCTGTTTTTT	CATSRDSTASGELFF	TRBJ2-2	NA	TRBV15	NA
TGTGCCAGCAGTTTAAGGAGTAGGGTTAACCTTTACACCTTC	CASSLRSRVNLYTF	TRBJ1-2	NA	TRBV28	NA
TGTGCCAGCAATCAGGGGGGGACTGAAGCTTTCTTT	CASNQGGTEAFF	TRBJ1-1	once	TRBV6-5	TRBD1
TGCGCCAGCAGCGCGGGACAGGCAACAACTAATGAAAAACTGTTTTTT	CASSAGQATTNEKLFF	TRBJ1-4	NA	TRBV5-1	TRBD1
TGTGCCAGCAGCTTGATTGGGACAGGGATCTACGAGCAGTACTTC	CASSLIGTGIYEQYF	TRBJ2-7	NA	TRBV5-8	TRBD1
TGTGCCATCAGTGCCATGGACAGCCGCAATCAGCCCCAGCATTTT	CAISAMDSRNQPQHF	TRBJ1-5	NA	TRBV10-3	NA
TGCGCCAGCAGCCAAGGTCCAGCCACAGATACGCAGTATTTT	CASSQGPATDTQYF	TRBJ2-3	NA	TRBV4-3	NA
TGTGCCATCAGCTTTGGACATCGCGCCTACGAGCAGTACTTC	CAISFGHRAYEQYF	TRBJ2-7	NA	TRBV10-3	NA
TGTGCCAGCAGCTTAGTCTCTGAAGCTTTCTTT	CASSLVSEAFF	TRBJ1-1	NA	TRBV11-2	NA
TGTGCCAGCTCACCTTTGTCGGCAGGCCTCTCTGGAAACACCATATATTTT	CASSPLSAGLSGNTIYF	TRBJ1-3	NA	TRBV18	NA
TGTGCCAGCAGTTACATCGAGAGCGGGACCCAGTACTTC	CASSYIESGTQYF	TRBJ2-5	NA	TRBV6-5	NA
TGTGCCAGCAGCTTACTTACGGGTGGACAACTGTTTTTT	CASSLLTGGQLFF	TRBJ1-4	NA	TRBV7-2	NA
TGCGCCAGCAGTCCTCGAGGACGGGGCTCTGGAAACACCATATATTTT	CASSPRGRGSGNTIYF	TRBJ1-3	NA	TRBV23-1	NA
TGTGCCAGCAGCGTAGCGGACAGGGGGCCTTCACCCCTCCACTTT	CASSVADRGPSPLHF	TRBJ1-6	NA	TRBV9	TRBD1
TGTGCCAGCAGTGAATCCCGGACCTATGGCTACACCTTC	CASSESRTYGYTF	TRBJ1-2	NA	TRBV2	NA
TGTGCCAGCAGTGATCATTGGACTGAAGCTTTCTTT	CASSDHWTEAFF	TRBJ1-1	once	TRBV6-1	NA
TGTGCCAGCAGCAAAGGACAGGGGAACTATGGCTACACCTTC	CASSKGQGNYGYTF	TRBJ1-2	NA	TRBV5-6	TRBD1
TGTGCCAGCACCTTAGGAGGGAACACTGAAGCTTTCTTT	CASTLGGNTEAFF	TRBJ1-1	NA	TRBV2	NA
TGTGCCAGCAGTTCAGGACAGACTAACCCCAATCAGCCCCAGCATTTT	CASSSGQTNPNQPQHF	TRBJ1-5	NA	TRBV6-5	NA
TGTGCCAGCAGTTTCCGCGGGGGTATTGATGACATTCAGTACTTC	CASSFRGGIDDIQYF	TRBJ2-4	NA	TRBV28	TRBD2
TGCGCCAGCAGCCGGACAACTCCTAGCACAGATACGCAGTATTTT	CASSRTTPSTDTQYF	TRBJ2-3	NA	TRBV5-1	NA
TGTGCCAGCTCACCAGCGACGGGGGGGGCCTACGAGCAGTACTTC	CASSPATGGAYEQYF	TRBJ2-7	NA	TRBV18	TRBD2
TGCGCCAGCAGCTTGGCCAGGAGACTAGCGGGGAAATCCTACGAGCAGTACTTC	CASSLARRLAGKSYEQYF	TRBJ2-7	NA	TRBV5-1	TRBD2
TGTGCCAGCAGTTACTCCGGGACTAGCAGCAATGAGCAGTTCTTC	CASSYSGTSSNEQFF	TRBJ2-1	NA	TRBV6-5	TRBD2
TGTGCCAGCAGTGAAGCGCCAGGGGGGGGAAATGGCTACACCTTC	CASSEAPGGGNGYTF	TRBJ1-2	NA	TRBV6-1	TRBD1
TGTGCCACCTCCCTAGGAGAGGGGACAGGGGTCCAATCACCCCTCCACTTT	CATSLGEGTGVQSPLHF	TRBJ1-6	few	TRBV19	TRBD1